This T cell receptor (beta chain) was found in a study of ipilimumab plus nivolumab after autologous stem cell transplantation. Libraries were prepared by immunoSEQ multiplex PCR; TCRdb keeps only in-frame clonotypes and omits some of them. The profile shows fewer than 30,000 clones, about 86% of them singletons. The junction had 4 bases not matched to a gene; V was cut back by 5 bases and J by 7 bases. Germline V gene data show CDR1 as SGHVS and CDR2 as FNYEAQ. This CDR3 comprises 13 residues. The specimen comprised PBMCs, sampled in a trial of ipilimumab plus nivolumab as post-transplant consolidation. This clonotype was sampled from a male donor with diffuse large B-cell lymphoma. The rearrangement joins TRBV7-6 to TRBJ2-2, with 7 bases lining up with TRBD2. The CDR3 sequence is CASSVLAGGELFF. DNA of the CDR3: TGTGCCAGCAGCGTTTTAGCGGGCGGGGAGCTGTTTTTT.